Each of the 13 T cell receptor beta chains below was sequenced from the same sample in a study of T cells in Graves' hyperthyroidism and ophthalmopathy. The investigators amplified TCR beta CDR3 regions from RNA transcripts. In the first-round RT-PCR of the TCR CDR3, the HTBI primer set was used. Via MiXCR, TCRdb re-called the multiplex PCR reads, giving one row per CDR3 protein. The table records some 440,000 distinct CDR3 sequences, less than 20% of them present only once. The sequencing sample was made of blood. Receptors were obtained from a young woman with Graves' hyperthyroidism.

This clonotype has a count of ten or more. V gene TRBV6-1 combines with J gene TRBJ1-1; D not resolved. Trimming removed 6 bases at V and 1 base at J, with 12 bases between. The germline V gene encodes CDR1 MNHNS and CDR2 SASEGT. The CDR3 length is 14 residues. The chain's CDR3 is CASSRSGKNTEAFF. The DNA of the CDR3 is TGTGCCAGCAGCCGGAGCGGAAAGAACACTGAAGCTTTCTTT.

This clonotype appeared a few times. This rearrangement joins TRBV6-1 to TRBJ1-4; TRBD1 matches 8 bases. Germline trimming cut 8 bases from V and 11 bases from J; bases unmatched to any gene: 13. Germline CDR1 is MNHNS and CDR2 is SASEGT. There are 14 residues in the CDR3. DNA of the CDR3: TGTGCCAGCCGAAGAGGCCAGGGGGCTCTGAAACTGTTTTTT. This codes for CASRRGQGALKLFF.

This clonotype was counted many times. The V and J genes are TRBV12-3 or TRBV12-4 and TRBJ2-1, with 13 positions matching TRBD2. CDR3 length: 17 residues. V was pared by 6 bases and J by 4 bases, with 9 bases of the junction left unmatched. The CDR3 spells CASSSGLAGELYNEQFF. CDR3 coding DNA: TGTGCCAGCAGCTCAGGACTAGCGGGAGAACTATACAATGAGCAGTTCTTC.

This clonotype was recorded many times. CDR3 region: CASSLSRGNTEAFF. The CDR3 DNA reads TGTGCCAGCAGTTTGAGCCGAGGGAACACTGAAGCTTTCTTT. The chain uses TRBV12-3 or TRBV12-4 and TRBJ1-1, with unresolved D. V was pared by 3 bases and J by 1 base, with 9 bases between. The CDR3 is 14 residues long.

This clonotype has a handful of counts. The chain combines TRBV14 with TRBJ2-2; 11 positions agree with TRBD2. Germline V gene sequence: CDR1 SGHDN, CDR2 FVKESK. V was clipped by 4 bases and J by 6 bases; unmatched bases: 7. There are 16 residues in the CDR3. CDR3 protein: CASSPIPSGGPGELFF. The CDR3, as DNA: TGTGCCAGCAGCCCGATTCCTAGCGGGGGGCCCGGGGAGCTGTTTTTT.

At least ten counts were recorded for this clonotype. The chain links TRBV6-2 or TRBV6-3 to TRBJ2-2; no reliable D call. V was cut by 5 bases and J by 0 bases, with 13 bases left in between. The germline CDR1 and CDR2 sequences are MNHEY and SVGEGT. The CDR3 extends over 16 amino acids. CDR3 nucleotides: TGTGCCAGCAGTCGAGGCCCATTCGCGAACACCGGGGAGCTGTTTTTT. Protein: CASSRGPFANTGELFF.

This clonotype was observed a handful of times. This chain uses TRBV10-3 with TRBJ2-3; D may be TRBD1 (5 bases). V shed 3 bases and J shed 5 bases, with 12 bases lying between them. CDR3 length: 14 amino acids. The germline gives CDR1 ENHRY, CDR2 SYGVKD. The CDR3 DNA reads TGTGCCATCAGTGAAATTTCAAGGGGAGATACGCAGTATTTT. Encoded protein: CAISEISRGDTQYF.

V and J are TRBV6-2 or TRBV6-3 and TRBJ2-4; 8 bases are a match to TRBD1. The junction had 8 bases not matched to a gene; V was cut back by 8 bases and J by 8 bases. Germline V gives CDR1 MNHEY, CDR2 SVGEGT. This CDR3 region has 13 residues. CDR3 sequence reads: CASARQGLDIQYF. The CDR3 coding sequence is TGTGCCAGCGCCAGACAGGGGCTGGACATTCAGTACTTC.

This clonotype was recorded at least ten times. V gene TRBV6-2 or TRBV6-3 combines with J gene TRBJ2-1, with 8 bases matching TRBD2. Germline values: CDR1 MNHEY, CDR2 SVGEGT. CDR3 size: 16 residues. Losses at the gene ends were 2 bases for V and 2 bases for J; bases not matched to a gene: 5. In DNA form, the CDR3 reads TGTGCCAGCAGTTACCTAAGCGGGAGACCCTACAATGAGCAGTTCTTC. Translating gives CASSYLSGRPYNEQFF.

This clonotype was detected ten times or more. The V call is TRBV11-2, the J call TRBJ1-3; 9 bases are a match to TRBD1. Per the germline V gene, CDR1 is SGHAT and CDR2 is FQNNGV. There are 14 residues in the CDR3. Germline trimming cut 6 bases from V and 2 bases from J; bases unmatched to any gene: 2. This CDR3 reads CASSRDRAGNTIYF. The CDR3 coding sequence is TGTGCCAGCAGTCGGGACAGGGCTGGAAACACCATATATTTT.

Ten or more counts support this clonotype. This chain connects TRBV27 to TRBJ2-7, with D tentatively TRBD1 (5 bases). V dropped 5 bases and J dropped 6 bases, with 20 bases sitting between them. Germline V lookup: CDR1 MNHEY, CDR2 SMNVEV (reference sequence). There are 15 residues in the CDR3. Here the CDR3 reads CASSPTAFLNIEQYF. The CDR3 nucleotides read TGTGCCAGCAGTCCGACAGCCTTCTTAAACATCGAGCAGTACTTC.

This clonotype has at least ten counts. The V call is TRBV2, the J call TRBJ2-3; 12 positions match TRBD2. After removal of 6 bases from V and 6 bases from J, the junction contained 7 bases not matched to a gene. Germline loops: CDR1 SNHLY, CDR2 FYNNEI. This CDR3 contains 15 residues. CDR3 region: CASRFVGTSGDTQYF. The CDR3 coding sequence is TGTGCCAGCAGATTCGTCGGGACTAGCGGGGATACGCAGTATTTT.

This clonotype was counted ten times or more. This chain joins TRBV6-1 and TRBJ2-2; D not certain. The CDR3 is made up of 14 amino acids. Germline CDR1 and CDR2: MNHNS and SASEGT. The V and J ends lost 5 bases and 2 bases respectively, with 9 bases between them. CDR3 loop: CASSLEDNTGELFF. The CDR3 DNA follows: TGTGCCAGCAGTTTAGAGGACAACACCGGGGAGCTGTTTTTT.